This entry lists 19 T cell receptor beta chains sequenced from one sample in a study of post-analysis software for immune sequencing data. The study's findings and limits: A few TRBV segments appeared more often in patients than in controls, and TRBV5-6, TRBV5-1 and TRBV20-1 were among these.

These receptors lack a known antigen. Prepared TCR beta cDNA libraries contained unique molecular identifiers. In TCRdb, the PCR reads were re-called with MiXCR into one record per CDR3 protein. The table records hundreds of thousands of distinct CDR3 sequences, roughly 30% of them present only once. The sequencing sample was made of blood. Source of these receptors: a girl aged 5 to 17 with multiple sclerosis.

This chain connects TRBV6-5 to TRBJ1-5; 10 bases map to TRBD1. The CDR3 consists of 16 residues. J gave up 9 bases and V 6 bases, and 14 bases lay outside the gene matches. The germline V gene encodes CDR1 MNHEY and CDR2 SVGAGI. CDR3: CASSLYRDRGRAPQHF. The CDR3 bases are TGTGCCAGCAGCCTCTATCGGGACAGGGGAAGGGCGCCCCAGCATTTT.

Only a few counts were recorded for this clonotype. V and J are TRBV5-1 and TRBJ2-1; the D gene is possibly TRBD1 (6 bases). V shed 5 bases and J shed 6 bases, with 12 bases lying between them. Looked up from germline, CDR1 is SGHRS and CDR2 is YFSETQ. CDR3 size: 13 residues. CDR3 amino acids: CASRPQGINEQFF. The CDR3 bases are TGCGCCAGCAGACCGCAGGGGATCAATGAGCAGTTCTTC. The full variable domain, in which reference TRBV5-1 and TRBJ2-1 provide the parts outside the CDR3, is KAGVTQTPRYLIKTRGQQVTLSCSPISGHRSVSWYQQTPGQGLQFLFEYFSETQRNKGNFPGRFSGRQFSNSRSEMNVSTLELGDSALYLCASRPQGINEQFFGPGTRLTVL.

The rearrangement uses TRBV7-9 and TRBJ2-3; D gene ambiguous. V gave up 5 bases and J gave up 5 bases, with 11 bases separating them. CDR3 length: 13 amino acids. Germline assignment: CDR1 SEHNR and CDR2 FQNEAQ (reference sequence). Here the CDR3 DNA reads TGTGCCAGCAGCCCAGAAAGTGGAGATACGCAGTATTTT. Amino acid sequence: CASSPESGDTQYF.

The chain carries TRBV5-1 and TRBJ2-1, with TRBD1 matching over 10 bases. The CDR3 loop spans 16 amino acids. After removal of 2 bases from V and 6 bases from J, the junction contained 8 bases not matched to a gene. CDR1 and CDR2 (germline): SGHRS, YFSETQ. The CDR3 coding sequence is TGCGCCAGCAGCTTCTCCGGGACAGGGGTCACCAATGAGCAGTTCTTC. Its translation is CASSFSGTGVTNEQFF.

This clonotype has only a few counts. The genes are TRBV7-8 and TRBJ1-1; no firm D call. V was pared by 4 bases and J by 2 bases, with 11 bases between. The germline V gene encodes CDR1 SGHVS and CDR2 FQNEAQ. The CDR3 is 14 amino acids. The DNA of the CDR3 is TGTGCCAGCAGCTCATGGGTCACCAACACTGAAGCTTTCTTT. This codes for CASSSWVTNTEAFF.

This sequence joins TRBV2 and TRBJ2-5, with D tentatively TRBD1 or TRBD2 (6 bases each). The V end was cut by 1 base, the J end by 5 bases, with 14 bases between. The length of the CDR3 is 15 residues. Germline assignment: CDR1 SNHLY and CDR2 FYNNEI. Here the CDR3 reads CASSEVRGPRETQYF. CDR3 in DNA: TGTGCCAGCAGTGAAGTCCGGGGGCCCCGGGAGACCCAGTACTTC.

This clonotype was seen a handful of times. The chain recombines TRBV28 with TRBJ2-1, with no clear D. V was shortened by 4 bases and J by 9 bases, with 13 bases between the two germline ends. The CDR3 is 13 amino acids. The germline gives CDR1 MDHEN, CDR2 SYDVKM. This chain's CDR3 is CASSSNPGREQFF. The CDR3 DNA reads as TGTGCCAGCAGTTCGAACCCCGGCCGTGAGCAGTTCTTC.

The genes are TRBV28 and TRBJ2-1, with TRBD2 matching 12 bases. V was pared by 7 bases and J by 6 bases, with 7 bases of the junction left unmatched. Germline V CDR1 and CDR2: MDHEN, SYDVKM. This CDR3 has 15 amino acids. CDR3 amino acids: CASNLAGGPFNEQFF. CDR3 in DNA: TGTGCCAGCAACCTAGCGGGGGGGCCTTTCAATGAGCAGTTCTTC.

The rearrangement links TRBV7-3 to TRBJ2-3; D possibly corresponds to TRBD2 (6 bases). V was pared by 1 base and J by 2 bases, with 16 bases between. This CDR3 contains 17 residues. Germline V gives CDR1 SGHTA, CDR2 FQGTGA. In DNA, the CDR3 is TGTGCCAGCAGCTTAAGATCTGGCTCTAGCGCCACAGATACGCAGTATTTT. Translation gives CASSLRSGSSATDTQYF. Together with reference TRBV7-3 and TRBJ2-3, the CDR3 gives the full variable domain: GAGVSQTPSNKVTEKGKYVELRCDPISGHTALYWYRQSLGQGPEFLIYFQGTGAADDSGLPNDRFFAVRPEGSVSTLKIQRTERGDSAVYLCASSLRSGSSATDTQYFGPGTRLTVL.

V is TRBV7-9 and J is TRBJ2-7; D is undetermined. This CDR3 spans 15 amino acids. Germline-derived CDR1 and CDR2 are SEHNR and FQNEAQ (reference sequence). The V end lost 5 bases, the J end lost 4 bases, and 18 bases lay between the germline ends. CDR3 coding DNA: TGTGCCAGCAGCCCGGTGCTTCGAGGCCTATACGAGCAGTACTTC. Translation: CASSPVLRGLYEQYF.

This chain joins TRBV4-3 and TRBJ1-2; weak D call: TRBD1 (6 bases). The germline V and J ends were trimmed by 1 base and 4 bases, with 13 bases remaining between them. Germline CDR1 and CDR2: LGHNA and YSLEER. The CDR3 totals 15 residues. CDR3 DNA: TGCGCCAGCAGCCAAGGGACAGACCCCTTCTATGGCTACACCTTC. Its protein is CASSQGTDPFYGYTF.

This clonotype was seen a handful of times. The rearrangement joins TRBV5-1 to TRBJ1-1; possible D gene TRBD1, 5 bases. The CDR3 totals 14 residues. The V gene's germline CDR1 is SGHRS and CDR2 YFSETQ. Trimming shortened V by 0 bases and J by 6 bases, and 12 bases separated the two germline ends. The DNA of the CDR3 is TGCGCCAGCAGCTTGGCCGGGGGAGGCCCTGAAGCTTTCTTT. It translates to CASSLAGGGPEAFF.

On this clonotype itself: A junction boundary mismatches the germline segment, possibly from a read error. CDR3 coding DNA: TGTGCCAGCCCCAGTCGGAGGGGGCCCGTTTATAATTCACCCCCCCACTTT. This codes for CASPSRRGPVYNSPPHF. The rearrangement joins TRBV6-2 or TRBV6-3 to TRBJ1-6; 7 bases align to TRBD1. Germline-derived CDR1 and CDR2 are MNHEY and SVGEGT. The CDR3 totals 17 residues.

This clonotype appeared a few times. The J gene is TRBJ2-1, the V gene TRBV10-3; the D call may be TRBD1 or TRBD2 (6 bases each). This CDR3 contains 16 residues. Germline CDR1 reads ENHRY; CDR2 reads SYGVKD. Trimming removed 0 bases at V and 2 bases at J, with 11 bases between. The CDR3 sequence is CAISESGGGPYNEQFF. The CDR3 DNA follows: TGTGCCATCAGTGAGTCAGGAGGGGGGCCCTACAATGAGCAGTTCTTC.

CDR3 sequence (DNA): TGTGCCAGCAGCTCATACAGGGGGAGCAACTATGGCTACACCTTC. This translates into CASSSYRGSNYGYTF. The chain recombines TRBV3-1 with TRBJ1-2, with TRBD1 matching over 8 bases. The ends lost 5 bases at V and 2 bases at J; junction bases unmatched: 7. This CDR3 has 15 residues. CDR1 is LGHDT and CDR2 is YNNKEL in the germline V gene (reference sequence).

The chain has TRBV27 and TRBJ2-5; no clear D gene. CDR1 is MNHEY, CDR2 SMNVEV, per germline (reference sequence). Trimming shortened V by 0 bases and J by 5 bases, and 7 bases separated the two germline ends. The CDR3 covers 13 residues. The CDR3 is CASSLSIWETQYF. CDR3 DNA sequence: TGTGCCAGCAGTTTATCGATTTGGGAGACCCAGTACTTC.

The chain carries TRBV20-1 and TRBJ2-1; tentatively, D is TRBD1 (6 bases). The CDR3 is 13 amino acids. Trimming left V 1 base short and J 6 bases short, with 10 bases between. The germline gives CDR1 DFQATT, CDR2 SNEGSKA (reference sequence). CDR3 nucleotides: TGCAGTGCTAGAGTCCCGGACAGCAATGAGCAGTTCTTC. It yields the protein CSARVPDSNEQFF.

This clonotype was picked up a small number of times. V and J are TRBV5-1 and TRBJ1-1; D perhaps matches TRBD1 (5 bases). The CDR3 sequence is 15 residues long. CDR1 is SGHRS and CDR2 is YFSETQ in the germline V gene. V lost 3 bases and J lost 3, with 15 bases in between. CDR3 residues: CASSSGGDGYTEAFF. CDR3 nucleotides: TGCGCCAGCAGCTCGGGAGGGGATGGGTACACTGAAGCTTTCTTT.

In this sample, this clonotype turned up a few times. CDR3 sequence (DNA): TGTGCCAGCATTCTACTAGCGGGGTTACCAGATACGCAGTATTTT. Amino acids: CASILLAGLPDTQYF. The genes are TRBV12-3 or TRBV12-4 and TRBJ2-3; 10 positions match TRBD2. The CDR3 consists of 15 residues. Trimming cost V 7 bases and J 4 bases; bases outside gene matches: 8.